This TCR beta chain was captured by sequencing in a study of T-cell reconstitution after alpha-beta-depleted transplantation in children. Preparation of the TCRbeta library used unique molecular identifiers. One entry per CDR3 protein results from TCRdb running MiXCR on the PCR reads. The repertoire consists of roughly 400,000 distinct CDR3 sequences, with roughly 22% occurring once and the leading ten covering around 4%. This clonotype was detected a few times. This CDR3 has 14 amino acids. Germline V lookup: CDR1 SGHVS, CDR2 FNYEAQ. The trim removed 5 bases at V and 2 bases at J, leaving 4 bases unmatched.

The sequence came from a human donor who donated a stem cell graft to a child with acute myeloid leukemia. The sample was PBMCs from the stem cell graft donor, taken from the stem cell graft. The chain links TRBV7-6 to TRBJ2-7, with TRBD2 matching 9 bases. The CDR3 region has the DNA TGTGCCAGCAGCGCGACTAGCGGTCCCTACGAGCAGTACTTC. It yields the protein CASSATSGPYEQYF.